This TCR beta chain was found in a study of neurological immune-mediated disorders. Study at large: In a group of roughly 34 multiple sclerosis patients, some 31 had the relapsing-remitting type and 3 had the secondary progressive type.

Using its own MiXCR run on the 5' RACE reads, TCRdb lists one record per CDR3 protein. The sample consists of about 19,000 distinct CDR3 sequences, roughly 2.6% of them appearing once. Study outcomes and limitations: Grouping of repertoires by phylogeny put those of 18 of 34 multiple sclerosis patients into a single related-CDR3 cluster, a possible signature.

Ten or more counts support this clonotype. Its cognate antigen is unknown. Sequencing was done on a sample of PBMCs. The source of this sequence is a woman aged 18-29 years with multiple sclerosis.

The CDR3 bases are TGCGCCAGCAGCCAAACGACAGGGAGCAATCAGCCCCAGCATTTT. Translating gives CASSQTTGSNQPQHF. The chain uses TRBV5-1 and TRBJ1-5; 7 positions agree with TRBD1. The ends lost 4 bases at V and 1 base at J; junction bases unmatched: 5. Germline CDR1 reads SGHRS; CDR2 reads YFSETQ. The CDR3 has 15 amino acids. Variable domain in full (rest from reference TRBV5-1 and TRBJ1-5): KAGVTQTPRYLIKTRGQQVTLSCSPISGHRSVSWYQQTPGQGLQFLFEYFSETQRNKGNFPGRFSGRQFSNSRSEMNVSTLELGDSALYLCASSQTTGSNQPQHFGDGTRLSIL.